The next 21 T cell receptor beta chains were all read from a single sample in a study of breast tumors, draining lymph nodes, adjacent tissues. TCRdb analysed the multiplex PCR reads with MiXCR anew, one entry per CDR3 protein. The table lists roughly 260,000 distinct CDR3 sequences, around 31% of them singletons. The lymph nodes were axillary draining lymph nodes from breast cancer patients. Sequenced input: axillary lymph node tissue. The source is a female donor with breast cancer. Some clones in this sample may be carry-over from other donors' samples.

This clonotype showed up many times. The chain joins TRBV2 to TRBJ2-5, with TRBD2 matching 7 bases. With V trimmed by 3 bases and J by 4 bases, 5 bases remained unmatched. The CDR3 runs to 14 residues. Looked up from germline, CDR1 is SNHLY and CDR2 is FYNNEI. CDR3 coding DNA: TGTGCCAGCAGTGACCAGGGAGGGGCAGAGACCCAGTACTTC. It specifies CASSDQGGAETQYF.

To note about this clonotype: This sequence may be a read error, since a much larger clone differs from it by one base. V usage is TRBV11-2 and J usage is TRBJ2-2; TRBD1 matches 7 bases. This CDR3 is 16 amino acids long. The germline gives CDR1 SGHAT, CDR2 FQNNGV. Unmatched junction bases numbered 7, after V lost 2 bases and J lost 4 bases. The CDR3 DNA follows: TGTGCCAGCAGCTTAATGAGGGCAGGGGGCACCGGGGAGCTGTTTTTT. It encodes CASSLMRAGGTGELFF.

V usage is TRBV18 and J usage is TRBJ2-1; D uncertain. With 5 bases removed from V and 3 bases from J, the gap between germline ends came to 14 bases. This CDR3 comprises 15 residues. Germline V gives CDR1 KGHSH, CDR2 LQKENI. The CDR3 sequence: CASSKDVASYNEQFF. Here the CDR3 DNA reads TGTGCCAGCTCAAAGGACGTGGCTAGCTACAATGAGCAGTTCTTC.

This clonotype was seen many times. This chain connects TRBV18 to TRBJ2-5; D unresolved. V was trimmed by 2 bases and J by 4 bases, leaving 5 bases between them. This CDR3 has 12 amino acids. The germline gives CDR1 KGHSH, CDR2 LQKENI. The CDR3 DNA follows: TGTGCCAGCTCACCAGACCGAGAGACCCAGTACTTC. This translates into CASSPDRETQYF. Variable domain in full (rest from reference TRBV18 and TRBJ2-5): NAGVMQNPRHLVRRRGQEARLRCSPMKGHSHVYWYRQLPEEGLKFMVYLQKENIIDESGMPKERFSAEFPKEGPSILRIQQVVRGDSAAYFCASSPDRETQYFGPGTRLLVL.

This clonotype appeared many times. The chain is built from TRBV29-1 and TRBJ2-5, with 8 bases lining up with TRBD2. Germline loops: CDR1 SQVTM, CDR2 ANQGSEA. J gave up 5 bases and V 7 bases, and 3 bases lay outside the gene matches. This CDR3 spans 11 amino acids. In nucleotides, the CDR3 is TGCAGCGCCCGACTAGCGGAGACCCAGTACTTC. It translates to CSARLAETQYF.

Ten or more counts support this clonotype. The chain employs TRBV9 and TRBJ2-1, with TRBD2 matching 12 bases. Germline V gene lookup returns CDR1 SGDLS and CDR2 YYNGEE. The CDR3 is made up of 16 amino acids. Germline trimming cut 3 bases from V and 4 bases from J; bases unmatched to any gene: 5. DNA of the CDR3: TGTGCCAGCAGCGAGGGGGGACTAGCGGGTTACAATGAGCAGTTCTTC. Its protein product is CASSEGGLAGYNEQFF.

The V call is TRBV3-1, the J call TRBJ2-3; D remains unclear. CDR3 length: 14 amino acids. The ends were cut back, 4 bases at V and 6 bases at J, with 14 bases in the middle. The germline V gene encodes CDR1 LGHDT and CDR2 YNNKEL (reference sequence). CDR3 nucleotide sequence: TGTGCCAGCAGCCTAGTGGCTACCTTTGATACGCAGTATTTT. This encodes CASSLVATFDTQYF.

This clonotype was counted a few times. The chain joins TRBV6-1 to TRBJ2-7; 9 nucleotides match TRBD2. This CDR3 is built from 14 residues. Trimming removed 8 bases from V and 3 bases from J; junction bases left unmatched: 8. Germline CDR1 reads MNHNS; CDR2 reads SASEGT. In DNA, the CDR3 is TGTGCCAGCCGTAATGGACTAGCGAACTACGAGCAGTACTTC. As protein: CASRNGLANYEQYF.

This clonotype came up many times. The gene calls are TRBV7-8 and TRBJ2-3; TRBD2 matches at 9 bases. After removal of 4 bases from V and 5 bases from J, the junction contained 10 bases not matched to a gene. Germline CDR1 and CDR2: SGHVS and FQNEAQ. This CDR3 contains 16 residues. The CDR3 nucleotides read TGTGCCAGCAGCTCAGTTGGTAGCGGGAGTCAAGATACGCAGTATTTT. Residues: CASSSVGSGSQDTQYF.

At least ten counts were recorded for this clonotype. This rearrangement joins TRBV25-1 to TRBJ2-5; 10 bases fit TRBD2. V trimming: 4 bases; J trimming: 5 bases; junction bases outside the gene matches: 10. CDR1 is MGHDK, CDR2 SYGVNS, per germline. The length of the CDR3 is 16 residues. The CDR3 nucleotides read TGTGCCAGCAGTGTGGCTAGCGGGAGTTTCTGGGAGACCCAGTACTTC. As protein: CASSVASGSFWETQYF.

This clonotype has a handful of counts. The rearrangement links TRBV2 to TRBJ1-1; D not certain. Trimming took off 4 bases at V and 0 bases at J, with 9 bases between the two ends. The CDR3 is made up of 14 amino acids. Germline V gene data show CDR1 as SNHLY and CDR2 as FYNNEI. CDR3 residues: CASSVYSLNTEAFF. The CDR3 nucleotides are TGTGCCAGCAGTGTGTACTCACTGAACACTGAAGCTTTCTTT.

The CDR3, as DNA: TGTGCCAGCAGTGCTAGGGAGGATACCTACGAGCAGTACTTC. Translation: CASSAREDTYEQYF. This rearrangement joins TRBV2 to TRBJ2-7, with D possibly matching TRBD2 (6 bases). Germline CDR1 SNHLY, CDR2 FYNNEI. The V end lost 4 bases, the J end lost 2 bases, and 12 bases lay between the germline ends. The CDR3 loop spans 14 amino acids.

A word on this clonotype: One end of the junction is discordant with germline, which a read error may explain. The rearrangement uses TRBV20-1 and TRBJ2-4; 10 bases map to TRBD2. Germline V gene lookup returns CDR1 DFQATT and CDR2 SNEGSKA (reference sequence). The CDR3 has 14 amino acids. The CDR3 loop reads CSARVPSGSTIQYF. CDR3 nucleotide sequence: TGCAGCGCTAGGGTCCCTAGCGGGAGCACCATTCAGTACTTC.

This clonotype was seen more than once but under ten times. V and J are TRBV18 and TRBJ1-2; maybe TRBD1 (5 bases). Deletions cut 0 bases from V and 5 bases from J, with 13 bases between. Germline V CDR1 and CDR2: KGHSH, LQKENI. CDR3 length: 15 residues. The CDR3 region is CASSPPRQNHYGYTF. As DNA, the CDR3 is TGTGCCAGCTCACCACCGCGACAGAACCATTATGGCTACACCTTC.

The chain links TRBV20-1 to TRBJ2-7; 14 bases map to TRBD2. The V and J ends lost 6 bases and 2 bases, in that order; junction bases with no gene match: 6. Germline V gene data show CDR1 as DFQATT and CDR2 as SNEGSKA (reference sequence). This CDR3 spans 15 amino acids. The CDR3 region has the DNA TGCAGTGCGCCAGGGACTAGCGGGAGAGCCTACGAGCAGTACTTC. Its protein product is CSAPGTSGRAYEQYF.

Comment on this clonotype: A much larger clonotype is one base distant, so this may be a read error. The chain uses TRBV11-3 and TRBJ2-7; TRBD2 matches at 14 bases. CDR1 SGHNT and CDR2 YENEEA come from the germline V gene. The V gene end was trimmed by 3 bases and the J gene end by 7 bases; junction bases not matched to a gene: 8. The CDR3 length is 16 residues. The chain's CDR3 is CASSLGTSGRGGEQYF. The DNA for the CDR3 is TGTGCCAGCAGCTTGGGGACTAGCGGGAGAGGGGGGGAGCAGTACTTC.

The chain employs TRBV25-1 and TRBJ2-2; D ambiguous. Per the germline V gene, CDR1 is MGHDK and CDR2 is SYGVNS. This CDR3 spans 12 amino acids. The germline V and J ends were trimmed by 5 bases and 6 bases, with 7 bases remaining between them. CDR3 DNA: TGTGCCAGCAGTTTCGACGCCGGGGAGCTGTTTTTT. Amino acid sequence: CASSFDAGELFF.

In this sample, this clonotype turned up a few times. It may be a read error: a sequence one base away is much more abundant. The chain uses TRBV20-1 and TRBJ2-5; unclear D gene. There are 15 residues in the CDR3. Per germline, CDR1 DFQATT and CDR2 SNEGSKA (reference sequence). Trimming pared 3 bases from V and 0 bases from J, leaving 14 bases between. The CDR3: CSASPSPPYQETQYF. The CDR3 region has the DNA TGCAGTGCTAGTCCGTCTCCGCCGTACCAAGAGACCCAGTACTTC.

A remark on this clonotype: Possible read error: a much larger clone is one base away. This chain joins TRBV20-1 and TRBJ1-6; D is ambiguous. The germline V gene has CDR1 DFQATT and CDR2 SNEGSKA (reference sequence). This CDR3 region has 12 residues. Here the CDR3 reads CSAVFYNSPPHF. The DNA of the CDR3 is TGCAGTGCGGTCTTCTATAATTCACCCCCCCACTTT.

This clonotype qualifies as medium-sized (0.01 to 0.1%). The V gene is TRBV11-2, the J gene TRBJ2-2, with D perhaps TRBD1 (6 bases). There are 14 residues in the CDR3. The germline V gene encodes CDR1 SGHAT and CDR2 FQNNGV. Deletions cut 3 bases from V and 3 bases from J, with 8 bases between. DNA for the CDR3: TGTGCCAGCAGCTTTTCAGGGGACACCGGGGAGCTGTTTTTT. Protein product: CASSFSGDTGELFF.

This clonotype was seen at least ten times. The chain is built from TRBV20-1 and TRBJ1-4; 7 nucleotides line up with TRBD1. Germline-derived CDR1 and CDR2 are DFQATT and SNEGSKA (reference sequence). The junction had 3 bases not matched to a gene; V was cut back by 6 bases and J by 5 bases. The CDR3 is 12 amino acids. CDR3 protein: CSAKQGNEKLFF. CDR3 DNA: TGCAGTGCAAAACAGGGGAATGAAAAACTGTTTTTT.